What follows are 6 T cell receptor beta chains derived from one specimen sequenced in a study of T-cell reconstitution after alpha-beta-depleted transplantation in children. The study, taken as a whole, reports: The main origin of T-cell counts and diversity one year after transplant was newly produced T cells.

Antigen specificity for these receptors is unknown. The TCRbeta library was prepared with unique molecular identifiers. One entry per CDR3 protein results from TCRdb running MiXCR on the PCR reads. The sample records a few hundred thousand distinct CDR3 sequences, over 7.5% being singletons. The specimen comprised peripheral blood, sampled 360 days after TCRalphabeta/CD19-depleted stem cell transplant. These receptors were taken from a female patient aged 2 to 10 who had a stem cell transplant for Fanconi anemia, so the T cells may come from the graft donor.

Ten or more counts support this clonotype. V and J are TRBV10-3 and TRBJ2-2; 8 nucleotides line up with TRBD1. This CDR3 is built from 16 residues. The V and J ends lost 3 bases and 2 bases, in that order; junction bases with no gene match: 5. In germline, CDR1 is ENHRY, CDR2 SYGVKD. CDR3 in amino acids: CAISDVGTGNTGELFF. In nucleotides, the CDR3 is TGTGCCATCAGTGATGTAGGGACAGGAAACACCGGGGAGCTGTTTTTT.

This clonotype was observed a handful of times. This chain joins TRBV5-1 and TRBJ2-5; D not certain. V was clipped by 2 bases and J by 2 bases, with 7 bases between them. The CDR3 totals 13 residues. Germline loops: CDR1 SGHRS, CDR2 YFSETQ. The CDR3, as DNA: TGCGCCAGCAGCTTACCTCAGCAAGAGACCCAGTACTTC. This gives the protein CASSLPQQETQYF.

In this sample, this clonotype turned up many times. CDR3 protein: CASSFRGGGETQYF. The DNA for the CDR3 is TGTGCCAGCAGTTTCCGGGGAGGTGGAGAGACCCAGTACTTC. The rearrangement joins TRBV12-3 or TRBV12-4 to TRBJ2-5, with D perhaps matching TRBD2 (6 bases). CDR3 length equals 14 residues. V lost 3 bases and J 4 bases, leaving 12 bases between the germline ends.

This clonotype was seen ten or more times. The rearrangement uses TRBV25-1 and TRBJ1-6; D possibly corresponds to TRBD1 (5 bases). Germline values: CDR1 MGHDK, CDR2 SYGVNS. CDR3 length: 15 amino acids. V was shortened by 1 base and J by 8 bases, with 12 bases between the two germline ends. The CDR3 DNA follows: TGTGCCAGCAGTGAATTAAGAGGGGTGGATTCACCCCTCCACTTT. Translated: CASSELRGVDSPLHF.

There are many counts of this clonotype. This rearrangement joins TRBV7-9 to TRBJ2-1; the D gene is possibly TRBD1 (7 bases). The CDR3 runs to 15 residues. Per the germline V gene, CDR1 is SEHNR and CDR2 is FQNEAQ (reference sequence). The V and J ends lost 0 bases and 9 bases respectively, with 15 bases between them. This CDR3 is CASSLAAGGRTEQFF. CDR3 nucleotides: TGTGCCAGCAGCTTAGCCGCAGGGGGGAGGACTGAGCAGTTCTTC.

The chain recombines TRBV11-2 with TRBJ1-5, with D possibly being TRBD1 (6 bases). The CDR3 runs to 16 residues. Germline assignment: CDR1 SGHAT and CDR2 FQNNGV. The V end lost 3 bases, the J end lost 7 bases, and 19 bases lay between the germline ends. The CDR3 DNA reads as TGTGCCAGCAGCTTGTCGGCGACAGGTCTACCCCAGCCCCAGCATTTT. Translation: CASSLSATGLPQPQHF.